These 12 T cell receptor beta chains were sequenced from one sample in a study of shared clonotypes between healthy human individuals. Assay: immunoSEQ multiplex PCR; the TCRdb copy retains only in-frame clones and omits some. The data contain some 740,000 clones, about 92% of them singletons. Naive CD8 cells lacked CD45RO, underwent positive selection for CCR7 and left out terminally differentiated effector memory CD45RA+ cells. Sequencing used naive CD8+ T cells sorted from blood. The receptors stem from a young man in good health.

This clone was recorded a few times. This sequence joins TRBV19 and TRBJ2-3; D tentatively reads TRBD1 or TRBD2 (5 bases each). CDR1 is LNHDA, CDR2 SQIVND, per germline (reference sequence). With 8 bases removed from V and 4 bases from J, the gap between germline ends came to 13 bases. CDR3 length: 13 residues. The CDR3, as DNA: TGTGCCAGTGGGACCTTCAAGGCAGATACGCAGTATTTT. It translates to CASGTFKADTQYF.

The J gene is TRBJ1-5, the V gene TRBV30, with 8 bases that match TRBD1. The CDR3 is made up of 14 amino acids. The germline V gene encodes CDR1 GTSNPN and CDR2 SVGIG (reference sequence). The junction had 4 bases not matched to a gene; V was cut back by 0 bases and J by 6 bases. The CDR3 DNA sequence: TGTGCCTGGAGTGTAGGACAGGGTTTTCAGCCCCAGCATTTT. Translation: CAWSVGQGFQPQHF.

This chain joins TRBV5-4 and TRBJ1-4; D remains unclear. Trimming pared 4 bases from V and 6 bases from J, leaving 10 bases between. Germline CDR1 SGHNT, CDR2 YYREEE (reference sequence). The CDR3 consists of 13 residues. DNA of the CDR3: TGTGCCAGCAGCCCCCAAGGTGATGAAAAACTGTTTTTT. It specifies CASSPQGDEKLFF. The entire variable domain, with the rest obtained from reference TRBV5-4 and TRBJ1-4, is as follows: ETGVTQSPTHLIKTRGQQVTLRCSSQSGHNTVSWYQQALGQGPQFIFQYYREEENGRGNFPPRFSGLQFPNYSSELNVNALELDDSALYLCASSPQGDEKLFFGSGTQLSVL.

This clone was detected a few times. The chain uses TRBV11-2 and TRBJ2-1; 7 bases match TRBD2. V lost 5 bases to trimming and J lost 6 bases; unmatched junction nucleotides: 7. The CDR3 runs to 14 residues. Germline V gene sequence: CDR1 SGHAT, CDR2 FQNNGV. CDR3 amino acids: CASSGAGIINEQFF. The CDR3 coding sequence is TGTGCCAGCAGCGGAGCGGGGATAATCAATGAGCAGTTCTTC.

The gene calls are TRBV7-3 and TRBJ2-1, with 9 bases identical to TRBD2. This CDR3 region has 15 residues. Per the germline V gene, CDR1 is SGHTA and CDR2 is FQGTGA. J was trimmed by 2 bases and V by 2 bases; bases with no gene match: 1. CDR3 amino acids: CASSLVAGAYNEQFF. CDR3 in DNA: TGTGCCAGCAGCTTAGTAGCGGGGGCCTACAATGAGCAGTTCTTC.

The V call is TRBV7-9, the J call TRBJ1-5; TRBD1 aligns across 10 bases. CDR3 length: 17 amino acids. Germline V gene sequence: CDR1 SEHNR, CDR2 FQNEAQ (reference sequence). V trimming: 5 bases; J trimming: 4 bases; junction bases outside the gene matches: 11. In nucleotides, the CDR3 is TGTGCCAGCAGCCCAGGGACAGGGGTGGCCCGTAATCAGCCCCAGCATTTT. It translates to CASSPGTGVARNQPQHF.

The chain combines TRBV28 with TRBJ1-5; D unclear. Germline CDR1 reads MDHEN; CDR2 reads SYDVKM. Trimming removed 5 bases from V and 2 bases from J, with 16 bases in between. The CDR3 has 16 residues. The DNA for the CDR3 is TGTGCCAGCAGTCCCATCCCGGACGGAGGCAATCAGCCCCAGCATTTT. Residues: CASSPIPDGGNQPQHF. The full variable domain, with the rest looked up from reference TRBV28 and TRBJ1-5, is DVKVTQSSRYLVKRTGEKVFLECVQDMDHENMFWYRQDPGLGLRLIYFSYDVKMKEKGDIPEGYSVSREKKERFSLILESASTNQTSMYLCASSPIPDGGNQPQHFGDGTRLSIL.

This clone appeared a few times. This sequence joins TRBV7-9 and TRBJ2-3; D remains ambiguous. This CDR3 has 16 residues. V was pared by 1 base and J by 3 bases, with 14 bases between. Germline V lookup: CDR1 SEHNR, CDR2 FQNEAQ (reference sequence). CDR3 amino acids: CASSLGKALRTDTQYF. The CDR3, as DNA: TGTGCCAGCAGCTTAGGTAAAGCGTTACGGACAGATACGCAGTATTTT.

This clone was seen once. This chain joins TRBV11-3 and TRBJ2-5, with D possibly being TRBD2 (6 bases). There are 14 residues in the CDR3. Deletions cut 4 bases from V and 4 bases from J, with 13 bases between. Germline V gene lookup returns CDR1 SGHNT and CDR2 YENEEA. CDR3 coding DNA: TGTGCCAGCAGCTCAAACCGGGAGCCAGAGACCCAGTACTTC. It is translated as CASSSNREPETQYF.

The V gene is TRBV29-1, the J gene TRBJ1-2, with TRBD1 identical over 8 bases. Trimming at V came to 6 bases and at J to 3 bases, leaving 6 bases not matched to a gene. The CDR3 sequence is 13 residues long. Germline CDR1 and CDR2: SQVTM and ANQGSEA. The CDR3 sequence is CSVDDRGDYGYTF. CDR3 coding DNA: TGCAGCGTGGACGACAGGGGAGACTATGGCTACACCTTC.

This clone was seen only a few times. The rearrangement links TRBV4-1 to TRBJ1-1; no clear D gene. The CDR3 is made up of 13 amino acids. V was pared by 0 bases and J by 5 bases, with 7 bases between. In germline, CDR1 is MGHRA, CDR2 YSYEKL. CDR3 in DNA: TGCGCCAGCAGCCAAGATACCCAGACTGAAGCTTTCTTT. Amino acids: CASSQDTQTEAFF.

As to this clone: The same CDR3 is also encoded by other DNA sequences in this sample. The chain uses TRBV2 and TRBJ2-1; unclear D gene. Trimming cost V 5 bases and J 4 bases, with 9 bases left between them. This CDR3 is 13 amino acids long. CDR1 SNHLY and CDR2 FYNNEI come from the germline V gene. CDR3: CASSLGLYNEQFF. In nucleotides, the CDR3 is TGTGCCAGCAGTTTGGGCCTATACAATGAGCAGTTCTTC.